This entry concerns a single TCR beta chain. No antigen is known for it. No much larger clone exists at a distance of one base, and base qualities are not known. Other DNA sequences in the sample encode the same CDR3. This sample stems from a study of blood T cell repertoires in COVID-19 (dated by TCRdb to 2018 to 2021). For the wider study: Samples from collaborators originated in the United States, Italy and Spain and spanned both the acute and convalescent phases of COVID-19. Where HLA class I and class II types were available, the types were taken from metadata supplied by the sample provider, not from assay-based typing. The repertoires were released in a freely available public database meant as a resource for research on the immune response to SARS-CoV-2. Sample metadata almost always included a de-identified subject ID, COVID-19 status, age in years and sex. The material from the prospective study consisted of cDNA or gDNA derived from T cells, B-cell-depleted T cells, or PBMCs. The dataset comprised deeply sampled blood TCRbeta repertoires from subjects exposed to, actively infected with, or recovered from COVID-19. Samples came from the ongoing ImmuneRACE study (first 160 participants) plus 1,254 subjects from 6 global collaborators.

What the authors observed across the whole study: The amount of clinical and demographic metadata varied by source and participant and was provided uncurated.

TCRbeta CDR3 regions were amplified from genomic DNA using the immunoSEQ Assay, a bias-controlled multiplex PCR. As for how the authors treated the data: Within the assay, amplification of reference gene primers was used to estimate how many nucleated cells each sample contained. To quantify the absolute abundance of each unique TCRbeta CDR3 rearrangement, sequence reads were collapsed and filtered. For each sample, productive Simpson clonality was calculated as the square root of Simpson's diversity index across productive rearrangements. TCRdb mirrors the immuneACCESS table, restricted to in-frame sequences. Some clones are absent from its copies; in checked studies, under half trace to an unresolved V gene, and the reason for the others is unknown. Clone size and V and J calls were adopted from that table, with D and trimming inferred from the DNA. For this sample the table gives 200,000 or so clones, of which about 85% were detected only once. Roughly 2.6% of the sample is held by the ten biggest clonotypes.

From cysteine to phenylalanine, the CDR3 is 14 amino acids long. Left in the record is the CDR3 DNA by itself, 42 bases read in frame from the first base. V lost 1 base and J lost 2 bases; the stretch between them is 6 bases long. Taken from the germline V gene, the CDR1 and CDR2 loops are SGHTA and FQGNSA. In the prospective study, participants were roughly 18 to 89 years old, resided in 24 geographic areas of the United States, and were enrolled through a virtual design. In the prospective study, cohorts were assigned on the basis of participant-reported clinical history obtained from a screening survey and a study questionnaire. Recovered participants in ImmuneRACE Cohort 3 were defined by two consecutive negative NP/OP PCR tests, clearance by a healthcare professional, or resolution of symptoms. Each participant in the prospective study had whole blood, serum and a nasopharyngeal or oropharyngeal swab collected by mobile phlebotomists. Prospective study participants could optionally give additional blood draws and questionnaires over an approximately two-month period. Blood samples from the prospective study were shipped frozen or at room temperature prior to DNA extraction.

Sequenced material: PBMCs or T cells enriched from blood (not recorded which). The TCR originated in a woman aged 25 to 39 who had recovered from COVID-19. The sequence links TRBV7-2 to TRBJ1-5, and possibly TRBD1, on 5 matching bases. The encoded CDR3 is CASSLVGGNQPQHF. Read as DNA, the sequence is TGTGCCAGCAGCTTAGTAGGGGGCAATCAGCCCCAGCATTTT.